This T cell receptor beta chain was captured in a study of CD8+ T cells in alopecia areata. Treatment in this sample: oral pan-JAK inhibitor, 5-10 mg twice daily. Trimming cost V 6 bases and J 4 bases, with 13 bases left between them. CDR1 and CDR2 from the germline V gene are MNHEY and SMNVEV (reference sequence). The CDR3 loop spans 13 amino acids. Following extraction, RNA underwent reverse transcription to cDNA, which served as the sequencing template. Only in-frame clones appear in the TCRdb table, and some are missing; sequencing was by immunoSEQ multiplex PCR. The sample has approximately 200,000 clones; less than 50% are singletons.

Sequenced here: CD4+ T cells sorted from blood, sampled at approximately week 36, from a patient treated with tofacitinib. The chain links TRBV27 to TRBJ2-7; unclear D gene. The TCR sequence derives from a human donor with alopecia areata. This CDR3 is CASSHEKSYEQYF. The CDR3 DNA reads as TGTGCCAGCAGCCATGAAAAGTCTTACGAGCAGTACTTC.